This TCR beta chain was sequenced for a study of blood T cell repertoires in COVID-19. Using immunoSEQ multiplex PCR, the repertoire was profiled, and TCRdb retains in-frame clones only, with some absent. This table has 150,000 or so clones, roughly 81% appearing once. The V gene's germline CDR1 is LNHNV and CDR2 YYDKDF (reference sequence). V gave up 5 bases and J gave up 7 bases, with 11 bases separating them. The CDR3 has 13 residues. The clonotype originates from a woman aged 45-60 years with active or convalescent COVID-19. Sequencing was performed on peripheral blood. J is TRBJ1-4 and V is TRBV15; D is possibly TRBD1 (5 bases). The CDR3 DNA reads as TGTGCCACCAGCCCCCAGGGTCGTGAAAAACTGTTTTTT. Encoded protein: CATSPQGREKLFF.